These 29 T cell receptor beta chains share one sample of origin, sequenced in a study of blood T cell repertoires in COVID-19. Data came from immunoSEQ multiplex PCR; TCRdb stores just in-frame clones and leaves some out. The sample holds around 220,000 clones, about 88% seen once. Source material: peripheral blood. The receptors here all came from a woman between 40 and 55 years old who had recovered from COVID-19.

This chain links TRBV6-2 or TRBV6-3 with TRBJ1-5; D remains ambiguous. Germline CDR1 is MNHEY and CDR2 is SVGEGT. CDR3 length: 16 amino acids. Trimming took off 2 bases at V and 1 base at J, with 12 bases between the two ends. The CDR3 sequence is CASSYSGGQSNQPQHF. CDR3 sequence (DNA): TGTGCCAGCAGTTACAGTGGCGGTCAAAGCAATCAGCCCCAGCATTTT.

The chain recombines TRBV7-2 with TRBJ2-1; a possible D gene is TRBD1 (6 bases). Germline V gives CDR1 SGHTA, CDR2 FQGNSA. Trimming took 5 bases from V and 9 from J, leaving 14 bases between them. This CDR3 has 13 amino acids. CDR3 nucleotide sequence: TGTGCCAGCAGCCCTCGACAGGTAGGTGAGCAGTTCTTC. This translates into CASSPRQVGEQFF.

This clone showed up just once. The chain couples TRBV10-3 to TRBJ1-2, with D possibly matching TRBD1 (5 bases). Trimming took off 6 bases at V and 2 bases at J, with 19 bases between the two ends. Germline V gives CDR1 ENHRY, CDR2 SYGVKD. There are 16 residues in the CDR3. As DNA, the CDR3 is TGTGCCATCAGCCCTCTGCATGACAGTCCAAACTATGGCTACACCTTC. It specifies CAISPLHDSPNYGYTF.

This clone came up once. The gene calls are TRBV11-2 and TRBJ1-3; D uncertain. Trimming shortened V by 5 bases and J by 4 bases, and 21 bases separated the two germline ends. This CDR3 has 17 residues. CDR1 and CDR2 from the germline V gene are SGHAT and FQNNGV. CDR3 sequence: CASSQTLYGGSGNTIYF. The CDR3 nucleotides are TGTGCCAGCAGCCAAACCCTTTATGGAGGGTCCGGAAACACCATATATTTT.

The V call is TRBV7-2, the J call TRBJ2-2; D not resolved. CDR3 length: 14 residues. V was shortened by 1 base and J by 3 bases, with 6 bases between the two germline ends. CDR1 and CDR2 (germline): SGHTA, FQGNSA. The CDR3, as DNA: TGTGCCAGCAGCTTAGAAGTAGACACCGGGGAGCTGTTTTTT. Protein product: CASSLEVDTGELFF.

The genes are TRBV6-5 and TRBJ1-6, with TRBD1 as a possible D gene (6 bases). Trimming removed 7 bases at V and 10 bases at J, with 20 bases between. Looked up from germline, CDR1 is MNHEY and CDR2 is SVGAGI. The CDR3 runs to 15 residues. The DNA of the CDR3 is TGTGCCAGCACCCCCGGGGGGGGGCAAATCTCACCCCTCCACTTT. Translating gives CASTPGGGQISPLHF.

The chain employs TRBV10-3 and TRBJ2-6; D is possibly TRBD1 (6 bases). V lost 3 bases and J lost 0, with 15 bases in between. CDR3 length equals 18 residues. Germline V gives CDR1 ENHRY, CDR2 SYGVKD. For the CDR3, the DNA is TGTGCCATCAGTGAACAACAGGGACCTTACTCTGGGGCCAACGTCCTGACTTTC. Translating gives CAISEQQGPYSGANVLTF.

This clone showed up just once. CDR3 amino acids: CASSPSWTGGNNEQFF. The CDR3 region has the DNA TGTGCCAGCTCACCGTCCTGGACAGGGGGCAACAATGAGCAGTTCTTC. The genes are TRBV18 and TRBJ2-1; 11 bases fit TRBD1. The J segment lost 5 bases and the V segment lost 3 bases, leaving 6 bases of the junction unmatched. Germline V gene lookup returns CDR1 KGHSH and CDR2 LQKENI. The CDR3 contains 16 residues.

CDR3 DNA sequence: TGCGCCAGCAGCTTGGGATTAACAGGGACCGACGGGAATGAGCAGTTCTTC. The encoded protein is CASSLGLTGTDGNEQFF. The V and J genes are TRBV5-1 and TRBJ2-1, with D possibly matching TRBD1 (6 bases). CDR1 SGHRS and CDR2 YFSETQ come from the germline V gene. Trimming left V 0 bases short and J 7 bases short, with 20 bases between. This CDR3 has 17 amino acids. The full variable domain, its missing parts supplied by reference TRBV5-1 and TRBJ2-1, is KAGVTQTPRYLIKTRGQQVTLSCSPISGHRSVSWYQQTPGQGLQFLFEYFSETQRNKGNFPGRFSGRQFSNSRSEMNVSTLELGDSALYLCASSLGLTGTDGNEQFFGPGTRLTVL.

The chain recombines TRBV19 with TRBJ2-5, with 12 bases identical to TRBD2. Unmatched junction bases numbered 7, after V lost 0 bases and J lost 5 bases. Germline values: CDR1 LNHDA, CDR2 SQIVND (reference sequence). The CDR3 consists of 17 residues. CDR3 bases: TGTGCCAGTAGTATAGATTCGACTAGCGGGGGCTCGGAGACCCAGTACTTC. Translated, it gives CASSIDSTSGGSETQYF. Using reference TRBV19 and TRBJ2-5 for the parts outside the CDR3, the full variable domain is DGGITQSPKYLFRKEGQNVTLSCEQNLNHDAMYWYRQDPGQGLRLIYYSQIVNDFQKGDIAEGYSVSREKKESFPLTVTSAQKNPTAFYLCASSIDSTSGGSETQYFGPGTRLLVL.

The chain links TRBV6-2 or TRBV6-3 to TRBJ1-6, with 10 bases lining up with TRBD1. Germline CDR1 and CDR2: MNHEY and SVGEGT. This CDR3 contains 15 residues. V lost 6 bases to trimming and J lost 4 bases; unmatched junction nucleotides: 3. Here the CDR3 reads CASSKGQGYNSPLHF. In nucleotides, the CDR3 is TGTGCCAGCAGCAAGGGACAGGGGTATAATTCACCCCTCCACTTT.

In its sample, this clone was seen once. This chain joins TRBV6-1 and TRBJ1-1; weak D call: TRBD1 (6 bases). Per the germline V gene, CDR1 is MNHNS and CDR2 is SASEGT. The CDR3 has 16 amino acids. Trimming stripped 3 bases from V and 1 base from J, with 15 bases between. CDR3 DNA: TGTGCCAGCAGTGACGCCCCCGGGACACCGAACACTGAAGCTTTCTTT. Translating gives CASSDAPGTPNTEAFF.

The chain recombines TRBV7-8 with TRBJ1-6, with no clear D. Trimming took off 2 bases at V and 7 bases at J, with 21 bases between the two ends. Germline V gene data show CDR1 as SGHVS and CDR2 as FQNEAQ. The CDR3 covers 18 residues. The CDR3 sequence: CASSLYPQRSFTNSPLHF. CDR3 DNA: TGTGCCAGCAGCTTATACCCCCAGCGGAGCTTTACCAATTCACCCCTCCACTTT.

This clone was seen a single time. The chain links TRBV5-8 to TRBJ1-2; a possible D gene is TRBD1 (5 bases). Germline lookup yields CDR1 SGHTS and CDR2 YDEGEE. The CDR3 spans 12 residues. Between the trimmed V and J ends, which lost 2 bases and 4 bases, there was a span of 6 bases. The CDR3 sequence: CASSFQGYGYTF. DNA of the CDR3: TGTGCCAGCAGCTTTCAGGGCTATGGCTACACCTTC.

The rearrangement uses TRBV4-3 and TRBJ2-3; TRBD2 agrees at 9 bases. The germline CDR1 and CDR2 sequences are LGHNA and YSLEER. The V gene end was trimmed by 0 bases and the J gene end by 1 base; junction bases not matched to a gene: 5. This CDR3 is 17 amino acids long. CDR3 in DNA: TGCGCCAGCAGCCAAGATCGGGTAGCGGGAGGCACAGATACGCAGTATTTT. Translation: CASSQDRVAGGTDTQYF.

The V call is TRBV9, the J call TRBJ1-6, with D hard to call. CDR1 and CDR2 from the germline V gene are SGDLS and YYNGEE. The length of the CDR3 is 14 residues. Deletions cut 4 bases from V and 10 bases from J, with 15 bases between. CDR3 in amino acids: CASSPGEGTSPLHF. The CDR3 region has the DNA TGTGCCAGCAGCCCTGGGGAGGGTACATCACCCCTCCACTTT.

The V gene is TRBV9, the J gene TRBJ1-1; a weak D match, TRBD1 (6 bases). With 3 bases removed from V and 11 bases from J, the gap between germline ends came to 23 bases. Germline V gene sequence: CDR1 SGDLS, CDR2 YYNGEE. The CDR3 sequence is 15 residues long. The CDR3 loop is CASSDNTFRDTEAFF. The CDR3 DNA is TGTGCCAGCAGCGACAACACCTTCCGGGACACAGAGGCTTTCTTT. Together with reference TRBV9 and TRBJ1-1, the CDR3 gives the full variable domain: DSGVTQTPKHLITATGQRVTLRCSPRSGDLSVYWYQQSLDQGLQFLIQYYNGEERAKGNILERFSAQQFPDLHSELNLSSLELGDSALYFCASSDNTFRDTEAFFGQGTRLTVV.

This clone was seen once. The chain employs TRBV24-1 and TRBJ2-3, with D tentatively TRBD2 (5 bases). The length of the CDR3 is 15 residues. Trimming pared 4 bases from V and 7 bases from J, leaving 17 bases between. The germline CDR1 and CDR2 sequences are KGHDR and SFDVKD. The CDR3 DNA sequence: TGTGCCACCAGTGAGAGTCCCGGAGGCCTAAATACGCAGTATTTT. Residues: CATSESPGGLNTQYF.

The J gene is TRBJ1-4, the V gene TRBV5-6; 7 positions agree with TRBD1. Trimming removed 4 bases from V and 6 bases from J; junction bases left unmatched: 18. The CDR3 length is 18 residues. The germline CDR1 and CDR2 sequences are SGHDT and YYEEEE. CDR3 sequence: CASSANPIRTGYDEKLFF. CDR3 nucleotides: TGTGCCAGCAGCGCCAACCCAATACGGACAGGTTATGATGAAAAACTGTTTTTT. The full variable domain, completed using reference TRBV5-6 and TRBJ1-4, is DAGVTQSPTHLIKTRGQQVTLRCSPKSGHDTVSWYQQALGQGPQFIFQYYEEEERQRGNFPDRFSGHQFPNYSSELNVNALLLGDSALYLCASSANPIRTGYDEKLFFGSGTQLSVL.

The V gene is TRBV6-5, the J gene TRBJ1-2; D is unclear. Trimming pared 2 bases from V and 4 bases from J, leaving 8 bases between. The CDR3 sequence is 13 residues long. Germline V gene sequence: CDR1 MNHEY, CDR2 SVGAGI. For the CDR3, the DNA is TGTGCCAGCAGTTACACAGATTTCTATGGCTACACCTTC. Its protein is CASSYTDFYGYTF.

The count of this clone is one. The chain's CDR3 is CASSSGTGNNSPLHF. The CDR3 nucleotides read TGTGCCAGCAGCTCCGGGACAGGGAATAATTCACCCCTCCACTTT. This rearrangement joins TRBV9 to TRBJ1-6; TRBD1 agrees at 9 bases. Germline-derived CDR1 and CDR2 are SGDLS and YYNGEE. V lost 4 bases and J lost 5; bases outside the gene matches: 4. The CDR3 covers 15 residues.

This rearrangement joins TRBV4-1 to TRBJ2-1, with a weak D call TRBD2 (5 bases). Germline loops: CDR1 MGHRA, CDR2 YSYEKL. V lost 1 base to trimming and J lost 1 base, with 14 bases between them. The CDR3 sequence is 17 residues long. The CDR3 here is CASSQGPAASSYNEQFF. In DNA, the CDR3 is TGCGCCAGCAGCCAAGGTCCAGCGGCTTCGTCCTACAATGAGCAGTTCTTC.

This CDR3 reads CASSIANGVNTGELFF. CDR3 DNA: TGTGCCAGTAGTATAGCTAACGGGGTGAACACCGGGGAGCTGTTTTTT. The chain is built from TRBV19 and TRBJ2-2, with a tentative D call TRBD2 (5 bases). V dropped 1 base and J dropped 1 base, with 10 bases sitting between them. Germline V gene lookup returns CDR1 LNHDA and CDR2 SQIVND (reference sequence). This CDR3 is 16 amino acids long.

The chain uses TRBV11-2 and TRBJ2-3, with 8 bases matching TRBD2. Germline V CDR1 and CDR2: SGHAT, FQNNGV. There are 14 residues in the CDR3. The ends lost 6 bases at V and 5 bases at J; junction bases unmatched: 7. CDR3 protein: CASSPGGVGDTQYF. CDR3 nucleotides: TGTGCCAGCAGTCCCGGGGGGGTGGGAGATACGCAGTATTTT.

About this clone: At the DNA level, this CDR3 is encoded by other sequences in the same sample as well. This chain connects TRBV9 to TRBJ2-3; TRBD2 matches at 9 bases. CDR1 is SGDLS, CDR2 YYNGEE, per germline. Trimming removed 0 bases from V and 3 bases from J; junction bases left unmatched: 5. The CDR3 runs 16 residues. CDR3 nucleotides: TGTGCCAGCAGCGTAGGGCCCAGCGGGGGGACAGATACGCAGTATTTT. Its translation: CASSVGPSGGTDTQYF. The entire variable domain, with the rest obtained from reference TRBV9 and TRBJ2-3, is as follows: DSGVTQTPKHLITATGQRVTLRCSPRSGDLSVYWYQQSLDQGLQFLIQYYNGEERAKGNILERFSAQQFPDLHSELNLSSLELGDSALYFCASSVGPSGGTDTQYFGPGTRLTVL.

The chain employs TRBV9 and TRBJ1-2; 7 bases align to TRBD1. This CDR3 comprises 13 residues. The germline gives CDR1 SGDLS, CDR2 YYNGEE. V was pared by 4 bases and J by 8 bases, with 8 bases of the junction left unmatched. The CDR3 DNA is TGTGCCAGCAGCACCCAGGGGGACGGAGGCTACACCTTC. It codes for CASSTQGDGGYTF.

The chain employs TRBV9 and TRBJ1-1, with D possibly being TRBD1 (5 bases). This CDR3 has 14 amino acids. Germline CDR1 and CDR2: SGDLS and YYNGEE. Trimming pared 4 bases from V and 6 bases from J, leaving 16 bases between. CDR3 bases: TGTGCCAGCAGCCCCTGGGGGGTTGAGGCTGAAGCTTTCTTT. Translation: CASSPWGVEAEAFF.

This rearrangement joins TRBV12-5 to TRBJ2-2; D remains ambiguous. CDR3 size: 16 residues. Between the trimmed V and J ends, which lost 0 bases and 6 bases, there was a span of 14 bases. Per germline, CDR1 LGHNT and CDR2 FRNRAP. The CDR3 DNA reads as TGTGCTAGTGGTTTGGTACCGCTGATACACCCCGGGGAGCTGTTTTTT. It specifies CASGLVPLIHPGELFF.

The chain carries TRBV11-2 and TRBJ1-5, with 7 bases matching TRBD1. Germline assignment: CDR1 SGHAT and CDR2 FQNNGV. V dropped 6 bases and J dropped 4; count of bases not matched to a gene: 6. The CDR3 runs 14 residues. The DNA of the CDR3 is TGTGCCAGCAGTTCACAGGGGCCGAATCAGCCCCAGCATTTT. Amino acid sequence: CASSSQGPNQPQHF.